The rows below give T cell receptor beta chains drawn from one sample of a study of T cell responses to AZD1222 COVID-19 vaccine. Here immunoSEQ multiplex PCR was the method, and the copy in TCRdb shows in-frame clones only, minus some. This repertoire shows 140,000 or so clones, roughly 88% found once; its top ten account for about 3%. Sequencing used peripheral blood, obtained on day 0 of AZD1222 vaccination. All receptors come from an adult in good health. The CDR3 runs from the conserved cysteine through the conserved F or W. A D gene is named only where the DNA matches it firmly. Clone size is stated in some rows and not others, as once, few, many or a class when expanded.

len	d_gene	v_gene	abundance	j_gene	CDR3aa	CDR3nt
15	TRBD2	TRBV7-2	NA	TRBJ2-3	CASSFGLARTDTQYF	TGTGCCAGCAGCTTCGGACTAGCTAGGACAGATACGCAGTATTTT
17	NA	TRBV12-5	few	TRBJ2-1	CASGPQLDGSSYNEQFF	TGTGCTAGTGGTCCACAGTTGGACGGATCCTCCTACAATGAGCAGTTCTTC
13	NA	TRBV19	NA	TRBJ2-2	CASSMAGPGELFF	TGTGCCAGTAGTATGGCAGGGCCCGGGGAGCTGTTTTTT
15	TRBD2	TRBV7-6	few	TRBJ2-3	CASSARGASTDTQYF	TGTGCCAGCAGCGCGCGGGGGGCTAGCACAGATACGCAGTATTTT
12	NA	TRBV27	NA	TRBJ1-1	CASSGGGTEAFF	TGTGCCAGCAGTGGCGGGGGCACTGAAGCTTTCTTT
17	TRBD2	TRBV25-1	NA	TRBJ2-7	CASSERLAGANSHEQYF	TGTGCCAGCAGTGAAAGGCTAGCGGGAGCAAACTCCCACGAGCAGTACTTC
16	TRBD2	TRBV19	NA	TRBJ2-7	CASSLHWTSGGYEQYF	TGTGCCAGTAGTTTGCACTGGACTAGCGGGGGTTACGAGCAGTACTTC
14	NA	TRBV28	once	TRBJ2-2	CASLLDSNTGELFF	TGTGCCAGCCTCTTGGACTCGAACACCGGGGAGCTGTTTTTT
15	NA	TRBV28	NA	TRBJ1-2	CASSYSGRTGYGYTF	TGTGCCAGCAGTTATAGTGGCCGAACCGGCTATGGCTACACCTTC
15	NA	TRBV5-1	NA	TRBJ1-4	CASSFAGVRGEKLFF	TGCGCCAGCAGCTTCGCCGGGGTGCGGGGTGAAAAACTGTTTTTT
16	TRBD1	TRBV10-3	NA	TRBJ1-4	CAISGTQGATNEKLFF	TGTGCCATCAGTGGGACGCAGGGGGCGACTAATGAAAAACTGTTTTTT
14	NA	TRBV9	NA	TRBJ1-2	CASSPPDRLYGYTF	TGTGCCAGCAGCCCACCCGACAGGCTCTATGGCTACACCTTC
15	NA	TRBV5-1	NA	TRBJ1-1	CASSPRQSGNTEAFF	TGCGCCAGCAGCCCCCGACAAAGCGGGAACACTGAAGCTTTCTTT
13	TRBD1	TRBV30	NA	TRBJ1-5	CAWAGQGDQPQHF	TGTGCCTGGGCCGGACAGGGTGATCAGCCCCAGCATTTT
15	NA	TRBV11-2	NA	TRBJ2-7	CASSPGQTRPYEQYF	TGTGCCAGCAGCCCGGGACAGACTAGACCCTACGAGCAGTACTTC
16	TRBD2	TRBV7-8	NA	TRBJ2-3	CASSLGPSGSTDTQYF	TGTGCCAGCAGCTTAGGTCCTAGCGGGAGCACAGATACGCAGTATTTT
15	TRBD1	TRBV29-1	NA	TRBJ2-3	CSVESTGDSTDTQYF	TGCAGCGTTGAATCTACAGGGGATAGCACAGATACGCAGTATTTT
12	NA	TRBV2	NA	TRBJ2-1	CASDSAYNEQFF	TGTGCCAGCGATTCGGCTTACAATGAGCAGTTCTTC
14	TRBD1	TRBV29-1	few	TRBJ2-1	CSVASGQGVGEQFF	TGCAGCGTTGCTTCCGGACAGGGGGTGGGTGAGCAGTTCTTC
14	NA	TRBV28	NA	TRBJ2-7	CASYSTPPSYEQYF	TGTGCCAGCTACTCCACCCCACCCTCCTACGAGCAGTACTTC
14	TRBD2	TRBV6-5	NA	TRBJ2-1	CASTGLAGGGEQFF	TGTGCCAGCACCGGACTAGCGGGAGGTGGTGAGCAGTTCTTC
15	TRBD2	TRBV7-9	NA	TRBJ2-1	CASSLRAGAPHEQFF	TGTGCCAGCAGCTTACGCGCGGGAGCCCCGCATGAGCAGTTCTTC
17	NA	TRBV19	NA	TRBJ1-5	CASSMAGAGRASQPQHF	TGTGCCAGTAGTATGGCCGGGGCTGGCAGGGCAAGTCAGCCCCAGCATTTT
14	NA	TRBV29-1	NA	TRBJ2-5	CSVEVAGGGETQYF	TGCAGCGTTGAGGTTGCCGGGGGCGGCGAGACCCAGTACTTC
13	NA	TRBV11-1	NA	TRBJ2-3	CASSLGQRDTQYF	TGTGCCAGCAGCTTAGGTCAGCGGGATACGCAGTATTTT
12	NA	TRBV18	NA	TRBJ2-5	CASSPAGETQYF	TGTGCCAGCTCACCAGCCGGGGAGACCCAGTACTTC